These 14 T cell receptor beta chains originate from one sample sequenced in a study of long-term antiretroviral therapy in people with HIV. Sequencing used immunoSEQ v3.0 at survey level. Profiled with immunoSEQ multiplex PCR; TCRdb holds only in-frame clones, not every one. The sample consists of approximately 15,000 clones, about 88% of them appearing once. The starting material was unsorted PBMCs, obtained 6.9 years after starting antiretroviral therapy. These receptors all stem from a man aged 45-65 years with HIV.

This clone was observed once. The chain links TRBV25-1 to TRBJ2-2; D remains ambiguous. From germline, CDR1 is MGHDK and CDR2 SYGVNS. This CDR3 is built from 14 residues. With 3 bases removed from V and 1 base from J, the gap between germline ends came to 6 bases. Here the CDR3 DNA reads TGTGCCAGCAGTGACGTAATGAACACCGGGGAGCTGTTTTTT. Amino acid sequence: CASSDVMNTGELFF.

The sample holds a few counts of this clone. The rearrangement uses TRBV4-2 and TRBJ1-5; D might be TRBD1 (6 bases). The CDR3 is 16 amino acids. Trimming pared 1 base from V and 7 bases from J, leaving 17 bases between. Germline CDR1 and CDR2: LGHNA and YNFKEQ. The CDR3 reads CASSQGRGSGTQPQHF. Here the CDR3 DNA reads TGTGCCAGCAGCCAAGGCCGGGGGAGTGGGACACAGCCCCAGCATTTT.

The CDR3 protein is CASRLGQAYEQYF. The DNA of the CDR3 is TGCGCCAGCAGACTGGGACAGGCCTACGAGCAGTACTTC. The gene calls are TRBV5-1 and TRBJ2-7; 8 nucleotides agree with TRBD1. The CDR3 has 13 amino acids. V dropped 5 bases and J dropped 2; count of bases not matched to a gene: 3. Germline-derived CDR1 and CDR2 are SGHRS and YFSETQ.

The chain uses TRBV7-2 and TRBJ2-1; 14 bases map to TRBD2. Germline values: CDR1 SGHTA, CDR2 FQGNSA. CDR3 size: 16 residues. V was clipped by 1 base and J by 7 bases; unmatched bases: 3. DNA of the CDR3: TGTGCCAGCAGCTTAGAAGGGACTAGCGGGAGAAATGAGCAGTTCTTC. This codes for CASSLEGTSGRNEQFF. Using reference TRBV7-2 and TRBJ2-1 for the parts outside the CDR3, the full variable domain is GAGVSQSPSNKVTEKGKDVELRCDPISGHTALYWYRQSLGQGLEFLIYFQGNSAPDKSGLPSDRFSAERTGGSVSTLTIQRTQQEDSAVYLCASSLEGTSGRNEQFFGPGTRLTVL.

The genes are TRBV7-2 and TRBJ2-3; TRBD2 matches at 14 bases. V trimming: 5 bases; J trimming: 7 bases; junction bases outside the gene matches: 8. Per the germline V gene, CDR1 is SGHTA and CDR2 is FQGNSA. This CDR3 region has 16 residues. As DNA, the CDR3 is TGTGCCAGCAGCCCAGGGACTAGCGGGAGTCGGCATACGCAGTATTTT. Translation gives CASSPGTSGSRHTQYF.

The V gene is TRBV19, the J gene TRBJ2-3; D may be TRBD2 (6 bases). With 5 bases removed from V and 5 bases from J, the gap between germline ends came to 20 bases. Germline V gene sequence: CDR1 LNHDA, CDR2 SQIVND (reference sequence). This CDR3 is 16 amino acids long. The DNA of the CDR3 is TGTGCCAGTAGTCCGGGGGTCCTTATTTCGGGAGATACGCAGTATTTT. It codes for CASSPGVLISGDTQYF.

The chain has TRBV27 and TRBJ2-3; 9 bases fit TRBD2. V dropped 5 bases and J dropped 1; count of bases not matched to a gene: 16. The germline V gene has CDR1 MNHEY and CDR2 SMNVEV (reference sequence). This CDR3 is 19 amino acids long. This CDR3 is CASSPYLSGSPSGTDTQYF. The CDR3, as DNA: TGTGCCAGCAGTCCATACCTTAGCGGGAGCCCCTCGGGCACAGATACGCAGTATTTT.

The V call is TRBV11-3, the J call TRBJ2-3; D possibly corresponds to TRBD2 (5 bases). CDR3 length equals 14 residues. Per germline, CDR1 SGHNT and CDR2 YENEEA. Trimming removed 2 bases from V and 6 bases from J, with 12 bases in between. The chain's CDR3 is CASSLSAGADTQYF. CDR3 bases: TGTGCCAGCAGCTTATCGGCGGGTGCGGATACGCAGTATTTT.

The chain combines TRBV7-2 with TRBJ1-2; no clear D. CDR3 size: 14 residues. Germline assignment: CDR1 SGHTA and CDR2 FQGNSA. Between the trimmed V and J ends, which lost 4 bases and 3 bases, there was a span of 12 bases. CDR3 amino acids: CASSSLGSDYGYTF. CDR3 DNA: TGTGCCAGCAGCTCCCTGGGGTCTGACTATGGCTACACCTTC.

The rearrangement uses TRBV19 and TRBJ2-3, with D tentatively TRBD2 (6 bases). CDR1 is LNHDA and CDR2 is SQIVND in the germline V gene (reference sequence). V was shortened by 5 bases and J by 4 bases, with 16 bases between the two germline ends. The CDR3 covers 15 residues. In DNA, the CDR3 is TGTGCCAGTAGTCAAATCGGGAGTGGGGCAGATACGCAGTATTTT. It yields the protein CASSQIGSGADTQYF.

The chain combines TRBV11-3 with TRBJ2-7; TRBD2 matches at 9 bases. The germline gives CDR1 SGHNT, CDR2 YENEEA. The CDR3 covers 13 residues. The ends lost 4 bases at V and 7 bases at J; junction bases unmatched: 5. The CDR3 spells CASSYGLAREQYF. CDR3 coding DNA: TGTGCCAGCAGCTACGGACTAGCGAGAGAGCAGTACTTC.

V gene TRBV5-1 combines with J gene TRBJ1-2; D is unclear. V lost 1 base, J lost 5 bases, and 6 bases lay in between. Germline lookup yields CDR1 SGHRS and CDR2 YFSETQ. This CDR3 is 12 amino acids long. CDR3 coding DNA: TGCGCCAGCAGCTTGTCGACTTATGGCTACACCTTC. Translation gives CASSLSTYGYTF.

The chain recombines TRBV27 with TRBJ2-7; 10 positions agree with TRBD2. Germline-derived CDR1 and CDR2 are MNHEY and SMNVEV (reference sequence). The CDR3 is 15 amino acids. With V trimmed by 7 bases and J by 4 bases, 10 bases remained unmatched. The CDR3 region has the DNA TGTGCCAGCAAGACCTTAGCGGGAGGTGGATACGAGCAGTACTTC. This gives the protein CASKTLAGGGYEQYF.

The chain couples TRBV9 to TRBJ2-1, with D possibly being TRBD2 (6 bases). Trimming pared 0 bases from V and 2 bases from J, leaving 12 bases between. CDR3 length equals 16 residues. Germline V gene sequence: CDR1 SGDLS, CDR2 YYNGEE. The CDR3 coding sequence is TGTGCCAGCAGCGTAGTAGCCGGGAGTCCCTACAATGAGCAGTTCTTC. Translating it yields CASSVVAGSPYNEQFF.